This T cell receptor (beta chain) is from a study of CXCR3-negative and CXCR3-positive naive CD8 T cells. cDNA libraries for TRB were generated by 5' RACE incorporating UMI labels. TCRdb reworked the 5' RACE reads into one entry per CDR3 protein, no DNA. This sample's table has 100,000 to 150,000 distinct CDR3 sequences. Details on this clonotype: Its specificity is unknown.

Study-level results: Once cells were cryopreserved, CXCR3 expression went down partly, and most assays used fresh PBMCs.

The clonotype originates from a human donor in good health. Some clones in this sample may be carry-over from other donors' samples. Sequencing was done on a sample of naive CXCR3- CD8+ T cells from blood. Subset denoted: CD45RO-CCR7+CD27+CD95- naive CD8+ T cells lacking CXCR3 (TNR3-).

Here the CDR3 reads CASSPNPRQGMNQPQHF. This chain joins TRBV4-2 and TRBJ1-5; TCRdb gives TRBD1 as the D gene, but with no DNA this cannot be confirmed. The CDR3 spans 17 residues. CDR1 LGHNA and CDR2 YNFKEQ come from the germline V gene.